The following is a T cell receptor (beta chain) sequence with its context. As yet, its antigen is unknown. This sample was taken from a study of cytomegalovirus exposure and HLA in healthy donors. Notes on the study in general: TRBV6-2, TRBV6-3 and some other V segments were excluded as indistinguishable. Cytomegalovirus association was assigned to 170 or so TCR beta chains.

The V end was cut by 0 bases, the J end by 0 bases, with 6 bases between. This CDR3 is built from 14 residues. Germline V gene data show CDR1 as SGDLS and CDR2 as YYNGEE. Both 60 Vbeta primers and 13 Jbeta primers went into the PCR. Clones were sequenced by immunoSEQ multiplex PCR, and TCRdb holds only the in-frame ones, with some missing. In the table there are fewer than 200,000 clones, approximately 86% of which are singletons. This clonotype was sampled from a male donor in good health and CMV-seronegative. Sequencing was carried out using PBMCs. The genes are TRBV9 and TRBJ1-1, with unresolved D. The CDR3: CASSVGLLNTEAFF. The CDR3 DNA follows: TGTGCCAGCAGCGTAGGTCTACTGAACACTGAAGCTTTCTTT.